One sample yielded the 14 T cell receptor beta chains listed below, sequenced in a study of shared clonotypes between healthy human individuals. Assay used: immunoSEQ multiplex PCR; TCRdb lists only in-frame clones, some missing. Of 2.3 million or so clones listed, just over 90% are singletons. Sequenced: naive CD4+ T cells from PBMCs. The sample's subset: CD45RA+ positively selected. These receptors all come from a man between 18 and 29 years old in good health. Some clones in this sample may be carry-over from other donors' samples.

This clone was counted between two and nine times. The V and J genes are TRBV2 and TRBJ1-1, with 7 bases lining up with TRBD1. V was pared by 4 bases and J by 3 bases, with 5 bases of the junction left unmatched. The germline CDR1 and CDR2 sequences are SNHLY and FYNNEI. The CDR3 runs 14 residues. The CDR3, as DNA: TGTGCCAGCAGTGCAAGACAGGGTGACACTGAAGCTTTCTTT. This sequence encodes CASSARQGDTEAFF.

A note on this clone: Other nucleotide sequences from this sample produce the same CDR3. The chain carries TRBV29-1 and TRBJ1-2; TRBD1 matches 9 bases. This CDR3 has 12 amino acids. CDR1 SQVTM and CDR2 ANQGSEA come from the germline V gene. With 6 bases clipped from V and 4 bases from J, the junction kept 3 bases outside the gene matches. The CDR3 DNA follows: TGCAGCGTGGAGACAGGGGGCTATGGCTACACCTTC. This translates into CSVETGGYGYTF.

This clone showed up just once. The gene calls are TRBV28 and TRBJ2-1; maybe TRBD1 (7 bases). This CDR3 comprises 16 residues. Trimming took 5 bases from V and 9 from J, leaving 23 bases between them. Germline V gene data show CDR1 as MDHEN and CDR2 as SYDVKM. This chain's CDR3 is CASSLAGGIFEGEQFF. As DNA, the CDR3 is TGTGCCAGCAGTCTAGCAGGGGGGATATTTGAGGGTGAGCAGTTCTTC.

This chain connects TRBV6-5 to TRBJ1-1; D is unresolved. The CDR3 consists of 14 residues. In germline, CDR1 is MNHEY, CDR2 SVGAGI. The germline V and J ends were trimmed by 2 bases and 8 bases, with 15 bases remaining between them. The CDR3 spells CASSYGHVGAEAFF. CDR3 DNA sequence: TGTGCCAGCAGTTACGGGCACGTGGGCGCCGAAGCTTTCTTT.

With regard to this clone: In the same sample, other DNA sequences code for this CDR3. The rearrangement uses TRBV5-1 and TRBJ2-4; D is undetermined. Looked up from germline, CDR1 is SGHRS and CDR2 is YFSETQ. This CDR3 comprises 15 residues. V lost 0 bases, J lost 0 bases, and 7 bases lay in between. DNA for the CDR3: TGCGCCAGCAGCTTGGGCGGCTTAGCCAAAAACATTCAGTACTTC. Amino acid sequence: CASSLGGLAKNIQYF.

The rearrangement links TRBV6-4 to TRBJ2-3; 8 nucleotides match TRBD2. This CDR3 region has 14 residues. Germline-derived CDR1 and CDR2 are MRHNA and SNTAGT. V lost 7 bases to trimming and J lost 1 base; unmatched junction nucleotides: 4. The CDR3 here is CASKVTSGTDTQYF. In nucleotides, the CDR3 is TGTGCCAGCAAAGTGACTAGCGGCACAGATACGCAGTATTTT.

This chain connects TRBV7-2 to TRBJ2-5; unclear D gene. The CDR3 covers 14 residues. Trimming took off 1 base at V and 2 bases at J, with 8 bases between the two ends. Germline V gene lookup returns CDR1 SGHTA and CDR2 FQGNSA. The CDR3 here is CASSLDHRQETQYF. Written as DNA, the CDR3 is TGTGCCAGCAGCTTAGATCATCGGCAAGAGACCCAGTACTTC.

V usage is TRBV28 and J usage is TRBJ2-1; D unresolved. V lost 3 bases to trimming and J lost 1 base, with 10 bases between them. Germline V CDR1 and CDR2: MDHEN, SYDVKM. This CDR3 is 15 amino acids long. The CDR3 DNA is TGTGCCAGCAGTTTCCTACGCGGATCCTACAATGAGCAGTTCTTC. Translation: CASSFLRGSYNEQFF.

V is TRBV6-5 and J is TRBJ2-7; 8 nucleotides line up with TRBD1. This CDR3 contains 14 residues. Germline loops: CDR1 MNHEY, CDR2 SVGAGI. Germline trimming cut 6 bases from V and 3 bases from J; bases unmatched to any gene: 7. CDR3 loop: CASRTGDRNYEQYF. The CDR3 DNA reads TGTGCCAGCAGGACCGGGGACAGGAACTACGAGCAGTACTTC.

V gene TRBV5-1 combines with J gene TRBJ1-1; a possible D gene is TRBD1 (5 bases). The CDR3 is 15 residues long. V lost 0 bases and J 4 bases, leaving 13 bases between the germline ends. Germline V gives CDR1 SGHRS, CDR2 YFSETQ. The CDR3 sequence is CASSLVFGGSTEAFF. The CDR3 DNA is TGCGCCAGCAGCTTGGTATTTGGGGGGTCCACTGAAGCTTTCTTT.

This clone was seen just once. This chain joins TRBV28 and TRBJ2-1, with a tentative D call TRBD2 (6 bases). Trimming cost V 2 bases and J 5 bases, with 16 bases left between them. Per the germline V gene, CDR1 is MDHEN and CDR2 is SYDVKM. CDR3 length equals 16 residues. The CDR3 DNA reads as TGTGCCAGCAGTTTAGGGGCGGGGCGAAGGGACAATGAGCAGTTCTTC. Translated, it gives CASSLGAGRRDNEQFF.

About this clone itself: The CDR3 does not end in the conserved phenylalanine or tryptophan, so this is likely a read error. The DNA is omitted, as the CDR3 cannot be located on it reliably, and the CDR3 follows TCRdb's listing. This chain uses TRBV28 with TRBJ1-1. The CDR3 length equals 13 residues, ends included. The V gene's germline CDR1 is MDHEN and CDR2 SYDVKM. CDR3 sequence: CASSPRDPTVPIH.

V gene TRBV5-1 combines with J gene TRBJ2-3; tentative D call: TRBD2 (6 bases). V was shortened by 5 bases and J by 2 bases, with 12 bases between the two germline ends. Germline-derived CDR1 and CDR2 are SGHRS and YFSETQ. The CDR3 contains 14 residues. CDR3 nucleotides: TGCGCCAGCAGGGCGGGGATACACACAGATACGCAGTATTTT. Amino acids: CASRAGIHTDTQYF.

V gene TRBV28 combines with J gene TRBJ2-1; 16 nucleotides agree with TRBD2. V lost 6 bases to trimming and J lost 1 base; unmatched junction nucleotides: 0. CDR1 and CDR2 from the germline V gene are MDHEN and SYDVKM. The CDR3 sequence is 16 residues long. The CDR3: CASRGLAGGSYNEQFF. Here the CDR3 DNA reads TGTGCCAGCAGGGGACTAGCGGGGGGGTCCTACAATGAGCAGTTCTTC.